The 7 T cell receptor beta chains in this list originate from one sample, sequenced in a study of blood T cell repertoires in COVID-19. Using immunoSEQ multiplex PCR, the repertoire was profiled, and TCRdb retains in-frame clones only, with some absent. The data hold roughly 150,000 clones, with approximately 86% observed a single time. Sequences were obtained from peripheral blood. All receptors derive from a human donor in a cohort sampled during active COVID-19.

V gene TRBV5-1 combines with J gene TRBJ2-1; 15 positions match TRBD2. V shed 4 bases, J shed 10 bases, and the junction held 15 bases outside the gene matches. The germline CDR1 and CDR2 sequences are SGHRS and YFSETQ. The CDR3 loop spans 18 amino acids. CDR3 amino acids: CASSPGLAGGVQRLEQFF. The CDR3 nucleotides are TGCGCCAGCAGCCCGGGACTAGCGGGAGGAGTCCAAAGACTGGAGCAGTTCTTC. The full variable domain, in which reference TRBV5-1 and TRBJ2-1 provide the parts outside the CDR3, is KAGVTQTPRYLIKTRGQQVTLSCSPISGHRSVSWYQQTPGQGLQFLFEYFSETQRNKGNFPGRFSGRQFSNSRSEMNVSTLELGDSALYLCASSPGLAGGVQRLEQFFGPGTRLTVL.

The J gene is TRBJ2-1, the V gene TRBV11-2; maybe TRBD2 (6 bases). Germline loops: CDR1 SGHAT, CDR2 FQNNGV. The V end lost 4 bases, the J end lost 0 bases, and 16 bases lay between the germline ends. The CDR3 contains 17 residues. CDR3 sequence (DNA): TGTGCCAGCAGCTCGTGGACTATTCCTAGCTCCTACAATGAGCAGTTCTTC. It translates to CASSSWTIPSSYNEQFF.

The CDR3 DNA is TGTGCCACCAATGCTGGCCGAGGCAGGGGGAATAACTATGGCTACACCTTC. Translating it yields CATNAGRGRGNNYGYTF. The rearrangement links TRBV2 to TRBJ1-2; 7 bases line up with TRBD1. The CDR3 consists of 17 residues. Germline V gives CDR1 SNHLY, CDR2 FYNNEI. Unmatched junction bases numbered 18, after V lost 10 bases and J lost 1 base.

This clone is a singleton in its sample. The chain has TRBV10-1 and TRBJ1-5; 7 bases align to TRBD1. CDR1 is WNHNN, CDR2 SYGVQD, per germline (reference sequence). V shed 8 bases and J 5 bases; nucleotides not matched to a gene: 6. The CDR3 spans 13 residues. Here the CDR3 DNA reads TGCGCCAGCTCTAGGGGGCCGGATCAGCCCCAGCATTTT. It encodes CASSRGPDQPQHF.

The chain uses TRBV18 and TRBJ2-5, with TRBD2 matching over 8 bases. V lost 0 bases and J lost 5; bases outside the gene matches: 5. The germline gives CDR1 KGHSH, CDR2 LQKENI. This CDR3 contains 15 residues. DNA for the CDR3: TGTGCCAGCTCACCACCGATAGCGGGACTTGAGACCCAGTACTTC. Its protein product is CASSPPIAGLETQYF.

CDR3 bases: TGTGCCAGCAGTGAAGTCTCGCAGGCCCGTGCGCAGTATTTT. As protein: CASSEVSQARAQYF. The V call is TRBV6-1, the J call TRBJ2-3, with D hard to call. Germline assignment: CDR1 MNHNS and CDR2 SASEGT. V dropped 1 base and J dropped 10 bases, with 15 bases sitting between them. This CDR3 has 14 amino acids.

The V gene is TRBV9, the J gene TRBJ2-1; D not resolved. The ends were cut back, 0 bases at V and 9 bases at J, with 10 bases in the middle. Germline loops: CDR1 SGDLS, CDR2 YYNGEE. The CDR3 has 13 residues. This CDR3 is CASSVAPAIEQFF. The CDR3 DNA sequence: TGTGCCAGCAGCGTAGCTCCAGCGATTGAGCAGTTCTTC. Variable domain in full (rest from reference TRBV9 and TRBJ2-1): DSGVTQTPKHLITATGQRVTLRCSPRSGDLSVYWYQQSLDQGLQFLIQYYNGEERAKGNILERFSAQQFPDLHSELNLSSLELGDSALYFCASSVAPAIEQFFGPGTRLTVL.